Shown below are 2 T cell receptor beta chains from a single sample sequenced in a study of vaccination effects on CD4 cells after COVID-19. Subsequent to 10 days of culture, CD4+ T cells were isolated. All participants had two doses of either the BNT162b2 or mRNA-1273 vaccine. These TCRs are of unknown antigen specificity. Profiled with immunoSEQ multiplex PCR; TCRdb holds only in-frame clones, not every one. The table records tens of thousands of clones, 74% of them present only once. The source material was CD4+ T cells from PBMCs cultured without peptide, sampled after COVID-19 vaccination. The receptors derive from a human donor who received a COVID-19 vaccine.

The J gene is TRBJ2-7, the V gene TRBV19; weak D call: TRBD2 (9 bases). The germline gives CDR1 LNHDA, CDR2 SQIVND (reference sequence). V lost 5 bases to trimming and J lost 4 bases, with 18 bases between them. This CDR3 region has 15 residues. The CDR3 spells CASSPSGTGLYEQYF. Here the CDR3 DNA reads TGTGCCAGTAGTCCTAGCGGGACAGGACTGTACGAGCAGTACTTC.

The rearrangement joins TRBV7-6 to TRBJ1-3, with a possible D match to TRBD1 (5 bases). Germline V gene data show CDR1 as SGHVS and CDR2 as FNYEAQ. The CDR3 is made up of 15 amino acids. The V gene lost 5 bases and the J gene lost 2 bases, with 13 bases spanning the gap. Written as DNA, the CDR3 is TGTGCCAGCAGCCCAGGGTCAGGGACTGGAAACACCATATATTTT. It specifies CASSPGSGTGNTIYF.